What follows are 23 T cell receptor beta chains derived from one specimen sequenced in a study of Tregs in tolerant kidney transplant recipients. The protocol was immunoSEQ multiplex PCR, while the TCRdb copy is restricted to in-frame clones and leaves out a portion. The table has approximately 98,000 clones, around 87% seen once. Sequenced material: CD4+ T cells from blood, taken before the transplant. All receptors come from a human donor who received a combined kidney and bone marrow transplant.

The rearrangement links TRBV5-1 to TRBJ1-2; the D gene is possibly TRBD1 (5 bases). V gave up 3 bases and J gave up 4 bases, with 22 bases separating them. This CDR3 spans 17 amino acids. Germline V gives CDR1 SGHRS, CDR2 YFSETQ. The CDR3 loop reads CASSSLGRGPTTYGYTF. CDR3 bases: TGCGCCAGCAGCTCCCTCGGGAGGGGTCCCACAACCTATGGCTACACCTTC.

The chain is built from TRBV2 and TRBJ2-5; 8 bases line up with TRBD2. Trimming at V came to 8 bases and at J to 5 bases, leaving 4 bases not matched to a gene. Germline lookup yields CDR1 SNHLY and CDR2 FYNNEI. The CDR3 length is 12 residues. CDR3 sequence: CASRGGSETQYF. CDR3 nucleotides: TGTGCCAGCCGGGGGGGGTCGGAGACCCAGTACTTC.

The chain employs TRBV19 and TRBJ2-7, with 11 nucleotides matching TRBD1. The CDR3 consists of 15 residues. The ends lost 5 bases at V and 6 bases at J; junction bases unmatched: 9. Germline V CDR1 and CDR2: LNHDA, SQIVND (reference sequence). The DNA of the CDR3 is TGTGCCAGTAGTCCACCGGACAGGGGGCCGGGCGAGCAGTACTTC. Translating it yields CASSPPDRGPGEQYF.

The V call is TRBV10-1, the J call TRBJ1-3; D not resolved. The CDR3 has 14 amino acids. Germline-derived CDR1 and CDR2 are WNHNN and SYGVQD (reference sequence). The V gene lost 0 bases and the J gene lost 0 bases, with 3 bases spanning the gap. CDR3 protein: CASSESGSGNTIYF. CDR3 nucleotide sequence: TGCGCCAGCAGTGAGTCCGGCTCTGGAAACACCATATATTTT.

This rearrangement joins TRBV2 to TRBJ2-7, with a tentative D call TRBD2 (6 bases). This CDR3 is 13 amino acids long. The germline V gene has CDR1 SNHLY and CDR2 FYNNEI. The ends were cut back, 4 bases at V and 4 bases at J, with 11 bases in the middle. The CDR3 is CASSGRGTYEQYF. CDR3 nucleotide sequence: TGTGCCAGCAGTGGCCGGGGGACTTACGAGCAGTACTTC.

The CDR3 DNA sequence: TGTGCCAGCAGTCAAGAGGGACAGGGGCAGTCTGAAGCTTTCTTT. Residues: CASSQEGQGQSEAFF. This rearrangement joins TRBV2 to TRBJ1-1, with 10 nucleotides matching TRBD1. V dropped 5 bases and J dropped 6; count of bases not matched to a gene: 9. The CDR3 spans 15 residues. Per the germline V gene, CDR1 is SNHLY and CDR2 is FYNNEI.

The rearrangement joins TRBV13 to TRBJ2-3, with 8 positions matching TRBD2. Per the germline V gene, CDR1 is PRHDT and CDR2 is FYEKMQ (reference sequence). The CDR3 spans 16 residues. The V and J ends lost 4 bases and 4 bases, in that order; junction bases with no gene match: 10. CDR3 amino acids: CASSWLAGQGPDTQYF. For the CDR3, the DNA is TGTGCCAGCAGCTGGTTAGCGGGGCAGGGGCCAGATACGCAGTATTTT.

V usage is TRBV6-6 and J usage is TRBJ2-7; 14 nucleotides match TRBD2. CDR1 and CDR2 from the germline V gene are MNHNY and SVGAGI (reference sequence). The CDR3 has 15 amino acids. V was clipped by 2 bases and J by 12 bases; unmatched bases: 9. The CDR3, as DNA: TGTGCCAGCAGTTACGAAGGGACTAGCGGGAGAAAAGTGTACTTC. It is translated as CASSYEGTSGRKVYF.

This chain's CDR3 is CASMDRSNTEAFF. The DNA of the CDR3 is TGCGCCAGCATGGACAGGAGTAACACTGAAGCTTTCTTT. The V and J genes are TRBV10-1 and TRBJ1-1; 7 bases are a match to TRBD1. Germline CDR1 WNHNN, CDR2 SYGVQD (reference sequence). The J segment lost 2 bases and the V segment lost 7 bases, leaving 4 bases of the junction unmatched. This CDR3 has 13 amino acids.

The chain couples TRBV5-6 to TRBJ2-1; TRBD2 matches at 12 bases. CDR3 length: 15 residues. The germline CDR1 and CDR2 sequences are SGHDT and YYEEEE. The J segment lost 9 bases and the V segment lost 4 bases, leaving 8 bases of the junction unmatched. CDR3 sequence: CASSRPGLAGSEQFF. As DNA, the CDR3 is TGTGCCAGCAGCCGTCCGGGACTAGCGGGTAGTGAGCAGTTCTTC.

The V gene is TRBV5-5, the J gene TRBJ2-2; the match to TRBD2 covers 7 bases. The germline gives CDR1 SGHKS, CDR2 YYEKEE (reference sequence). Trimming at V came to 0 bases and at J to 3 bases, leaving 2 bases not matched to a gene. The CDR3 length is 15 residues. For the CDR3, the DNA is TGTGCCAGCAGCTTGGCTAGCGGTTACACCGGGGAGCTGTTTTTT. Its translation is CASSLASGYTGELFF. The full variable domain, in which reference TRBV5-5 and TRBJ2-2 provide the parts outside the CDR3, is DAGVTQSPTHLIKTRGQQVTLRCSPISGHKSVSWYQQVLGQGPQFIFQYYEKEERGRGNFPDRFSARQFPNYSSELNVNALLLGDSALYLCASSLASGYTGELFFGEGSRLTVL.

This chain links TRBV5-6 with TRBJ2-7; D is uncertain. Germline CDR1 SGHDT, CDR2 YYEEEE. The V gene lost 3 bases and the J gene lost 7 bases, with 11 bases spanning the gap. This CDR3 region has 12 residues. The CDR3 DNA is TGTGCCAGCAGCTACAGTGGAACAGAGCAGTACTTC. The encoded protein is CASSYSGTEQYF.

This chain links TRBV15 with TRBJ2-3; 10 bases are a match to TRBD2. V gave up 0 bases and J gave up 1 base; unmatched junction bases: 4. Per germline, CDR1 LNHNV and CDR2 YYDKDF (reference sequence). This CDR3 has 17 amino acids. The CDR3 DNA is TGTGCCACCAGCAGAGATCCCCTAGCGGGAGGCACAGATACGCAGTATTTT. The encoded protein is CATSRDPLAGGTDTQYF.

This chain connects TRBV27 to TRBJ1-2; D ambiguous. The germline CDR1 and CDR2 sequences are MNHEY and SMNVEV (reference sequence). V lost 5 bases and J 0 bases, leaving 13 bases between the germline ends. CDR3 length equals 15 residues. CDR3: CASSPGSYPNYGYTF. Written as DNA, the CDR3 is TGTGCCAGCAGTCCCGGGTCCTACCCTAACTATGGCTACACCTTC.

The rearrangement links TRBV18 to TRBJ2-7, with 11 bases matching TRBD2. With V trimmed by 4 bases and J by 3 bases, 11 bases remained unmatched. Germline V gives CDR1 KGHSH, CDR2 LQKENI. The CDR3 runs to 17 residues. As DNA, the CDR3 is TGTGCCAGCTCACTTCTCGGGACTAGCGGTTTCAGCTACGAGCAGTACTTC. Its protein is CASSLLGTSGFSYEQYF.

This chain connects TRBV30 to TRBJ1-2; the D gene is possibly TRBD1 (6 bases). Germline V CDR1 and CDR2: GTSNPN, SVGIG (reference sequence). This CDR3 contains 15 residues. The V end lost 2 bases, the J end lost 5 bases, and 18 bases lay between the germline ends. The CDR3 is CAWSHHRVGKYGYTF. For the CDR3, the DNA is TGTGCCTGGAGTCACCACAGGGTGGGTAAATATGGCTACACCTTC.

The chain has TRBV5-4 and TRBJ1-1, with 7 bases matching TRBD1. Germline lookup yields CDR1 SGHNT and CDR2 YYREEE (reference sequence). V was pared by 0 bases and J by 0 bases, with 5 bases of the junction left unmatched. The CDR3 runs 16 residues. The CDR3 protein is CASSLAQGGMNTEAFF. Written as DNA, the CDR3 is TGTGCCAGCAGCTTGGCGCAGGGGGGCATGAACACTGAAGCTTTCTTT.

The chain recombines TRBV9 with TRBJ2-3; 10 bases align to TRBD1. Per the germline V gene, CDR1 is SGDLS and CDR2 is YYNGEE. The CDR3 is 16 residues long. J was trimmed by 6 bases and V by 0 bases; bases with no gene match: 7. The CDR3 DNA is TGTGCCAGCAGCGTAGATAGACAGGGGGCGGGGGATACGCAGTATTTT. Translated, it gives CASSVDRQGAGDTQYF.

The V gene is TRBV5-4, the J gene TRBJ2-2; 9 bases match TRBD2. Per germline, CDR1 SGHNT and CDR2 YYREEE (reference sequence). This CDR3 spans 15 amino acids. With V trimmed by 0 bases and J by 7 bases, 4 bases remained unmatched. The CDR3 loop reads CASSLGGGAGGELFF. The CDR3 DNA sequence: TGTGCCAGCAGCTTGGGCGGGGGGGCCGGCGGGGAGCTGTTTTTT.

This clone was counted a single time. This chain links TRBV7-2 with TRBJ1-1; D is unclear. Germline V gene data show CDR1 as SGHTA and CDR2 as FQGNSA. Trimming took off 5 bases at V and 3 bases at J, with 13 bases between the two ends. This CDR3 has 14 amino acids. CDR3 region: CASSTRTADTEAFF. The CDR3 nucleotides are TGTGCCAGCAGCACCCGGACTGCGGACACTGAAGCTTTCTTT.

The chain uses TRBV23-1 and TRBJ2-3; D call uncertain. TRBV23-1 is an ORF, with its function uncertain. The V end was cut by 9 bases, the J end by 0 bases, with 22 bases between. This CDR3 is built from 17 residues. CDR3 sequence (DNA): TGCGCCAGTAGAAGCAGCCCCCACAGCTCTAGCACAGATACGCAGTATTTT. Its protein product is CASRSSPHSSSTDTQYF.

The chain is built from TRBV11-2 and TRBJ2-7, with D unclear. The V and J ends lost 0 bases and 4 bases respectively, with 13 bases between them. The CDR3 has 15 amino acids. Per the germline V gene, CDR1 is SGHAT and CDR2 is FQNNGV. The DNA of the CDR3 is TGTGCCAGCAGCTTAGATCCAGCGTTTCGGTACGAGCAGTACTTC. Its translation is CASSLDPAFRYEQYF.

CDR3 coding DNA: TGTGCCAGCAGCTTACTCCAGGGGTCCTACGAGCAGTACTTC. This codes for CASSLLQGSYEQYF. V usage is TRBV13 and J usage is TRBJ2-7, with D possibly being TRBD1 (6 bases). The CDR3 runs 14 residues. V lost 2 bases, J lost 1 base, and 9 bases lay in between. Germline V gene data show CDR1 as PRHDT and CDR2 as FYEKMQ (reference sequence).